A single sample is the source of the 7 T cell receptor beta chains below, sequenced in a study of molecular identifiers for immune sequencing clone quantification. TCRdb re-called the PCR reads through MiXCR, storing one row per CDR3 protein. Of a few hundred thousand distinct CDR3 sequences listed, about a fifth were seen once; the top ten hold around 0.84%. Sample: naive CD8+ T cells from blood, with Jurkat cell RNA spiked in. Subset denoted: FACS-sorted CD8+CD4-CCR7+CD45RA+ naive T cells. The receptors were gathered from a human donor in good health. Some libraries in this study had Jurkat cell RNA spiked in.

In its sample, this clonotype was seen many times. The chain links TRBV20-1 to TRBJ2-7, with 12 nucleotides matching TRBD2. J was trimmed by 11 bases and V by 0 bases; bases with no gene match: 17. CDR3 length: 17 amino acids. The germline V gene encodes CDR1 DFQATT and CDR2 SNEGSKA (reference sequence). CDR3 coding DNA: TGCAGTGCTAGAGATTCCCAGTTTTCTAGCGGGGGGGCCGCGGAGTACTTC. This gives the protein CSARDSQFSSGGAAEYF.

This clonotype was recorded at least ten times. V and J are TRBV7-9 and TRBJ1-4, with 12 bases identical to TRBD1. J lost 7 bases, V lost 5 bases, and 8 bases had no gene match. This CDR3 contains 16 residues. CDR1 is SEHNR and CDR2 is FQNEAQ in the germline V gene (reference sequence). CDR3 nucleotide sequence: TGTGCCAGCAGCCTTAAACCGGGACAGGGGGCTGAAAAACTGTTTTTT. This encodes CASSLKPGQGAEKLFF.

The V and J genes are TRBV19 and TRBJ1-6; a possible D gene is TRBD1 (6 bases). This CDR3 has 14 amino acids. Trimming cost V 5 bases and J 11 bases, with 16 bases left between them. Germline CDR1 LNHDA, CDR2 SQIVND (reference sequence). The CDR3 spells CASSVRDTRPPLHF. In nucleotides, the CDR3 is TGTGCCAGTAGTGTCCGGGACACCCGCCCACCCCTCCACTTT. Combining the CDR3 with reference TRBV19 and TRBJ1-6 gives the whole variable domain DGGITQSPKYLFRKEGQNVTLSCEQNLNHDAMYWYRQDPGQGLRLIYYSQIVNDFQKGDIAEGYSVSREKKESFPLTVTSAQKNPTAFYLCASSVRDTRPPLHFGNGTRLTVT.

This clonotype was counted only a few times. The chain combines TRBV4-1 with TRBJ2-7, with TRBD1 matching 7 bases. J gave up 2 bases and V 2 bases, and 3 bases lay outside the gene matches. Germline V lookup: CDR1 MGHRA, CDR2 YSYEKL. CDR3 length: 14 amino acids. CDR3 DNA: TGCGCCAGCAGCCAAAATGGACAGGCCTACGAGCAGTACTTC. It is translated as CASSQNGQAYEQYF.

The J gene is TRBJ1-5, the V gene TRBV19; 7 nucleotides match TRBD1. Trimming took 6 bases from V and 3 from J; bases not matched to a gene: 8. Germline CDR1 and CDR2: LNHDA and SQIVND (reference sequence). The CDR3 extends over 15 amino acids. In nucleotides, the CDR3 is TGTGCCAGTAGACTGACAGGGCTTAACAATCAGCCCCAGCATTTT. Residues: CASRLTGLNNQPQHF. The complete variable domain, with remaining parts taken from reference TRBV19 and TRBJ1-5, reads DGGITQSPKYLFRKEGQNVTLSCEQNLNHDAMYWYRQDPGQGLRLIYYSQIVNDFQKGDIAEGYSVSREKKESFPLTVTSAQKNPTAFYLCASRLTGLNNQPQHFGDGTRLSIL.

This chain uses TRBV7-9 with TRBJ2-5, with 12 bases fitting TRBD2. V shed 4 bases and J 5 bases; nucleotides not matched to a gene: 5. There are 15 residues in the CDR3. Germline CDR1 and CDR2: SEHNR and FQNEAQ (reference sequence). The CDR3 DNA reads as TGTGCCAGCAGCTATGGACTAGCGGGGTTGGAGACCCAGTACTTC. Translation: CASSYGLAGLETQYF.

The chain links TRBV6-5 to TRBJ2-2; a possible D gene is TRBD2 (6 bases). The V and J ends lost 0 bases and 9 bases respectively, with 14 bases between them. This CDR3 is 15 amino acids long. Per germline, CDR1 MNHEY and CDR2 SVGAGI. CDR3 protein: CASSYSAGGTRELFF. The CDR3 DNA is TGTGCCAGCAGTTACTCGGCAGGCGGGACCCGGGAGCTGTTTTTT.